The TCR beta chain under discussion was sequenced for a study of control samples from healthy donors and cancer patients. In this sample, this clone turned up once. Libraries were prepared by immunoSEQ multiplex PCR; TCRdb keeps only in-frame clonotypes and omits some of them. The repertoire consists of some 100,000 clones, with around 88% occurring once and the leading ten covering under 10%. V was clipped by 3 bases and J by 9 bases; unmatched bases: 7. Per the germline V gene, CDR1 is LNHDA and CDR2 is SQIVND (reference sequence). The CDR3 sequence is 14 residues long. This chain links TRBV19 with TRBJ2-3, with 9 bases identical to TRBD2. The receptor was derived from a man aged 25 to 45 in good health. The sequencing input was blood. CDR3 bases: TGTGCCAGTAGTATCGGCGGGAGGGCGCAGACGCAGTATTTT. Its protein is CASSIGGRAQTQYF.